Listed below are T cell receptor beta chains from one sample, sequenced in a study of blood T cells in healthy people across ages. Each CDR3 protein gets one entry after TCRdb re-called the 5' RACE reads with MiXCR. The data hold just under 750,000 distinct CDR3 sequences, with approximately 21% observed a single time. Sequenced input: blood. All receptors come from a man between 65 and 80 years old in good health. The CDR3 runs from the conserved cysteine through the conserved F or W. Fields, in order: V gene, J gene, D gene, CDR3 length, clone size, CDR3 DNA, CDR3 protein. A D gene is named only where the DNA matches it firmly. For some rows the clone size is stated as once, few or many, or as a class when expanded; others skip it.

v_call: TRBV20-1; j_call: TRBJ1-1; d_call: .; cdr3_length: 13; clone_size: few; cdr3_nt: TGCGGTGCTAGAGATAGGACTTTCAGGGAAGCTTTCTTT; cdr3_aa: CGARDRTFREAFF
v_call: TRBV29-1; j_call: TRBJ1-2; d_call: .; cdr3_length: 10; clone_size: few; cdr3_nt: TGCAGCGTTGAAGGGGATGGCTACACCTTC; cdr3_aa: CSVEGDGYTF
v_call: TRBV12-3/TRBV12-4; j_call: TRBJ2-4; d_call: TRBD2; cdr3_length: 15; clone_size: .; cdr3_nt: TGTGCCAGCAGTGTGACTAGCGGGAGGGCTGGCATTCAGTACTTC; cdr3_aa: CASSVTSGRAGIQYF
v_call: TRBV18; j_call: TRBJ2-5; d_call: .; cdr3_length: 16; clone_size: .; cdr3_nt: TGTGCCAGCTCGCCCACCAGGCCACTAGGAATGGAGACCCAGTACTTC; cdr3_aa: CASSPTRPLGMETQYF
v_call: TRBV27; j_call: TRBJ1-4; d_call: .; cdr3_length: 16; clone_size: many; cdr3_nt: TGTGCCAGCAGTTTATCGGGCCTCCGTGCTAATGAAAAACTGTTTTTT; cdr3_aa: CASSLSGLRANEKLFF
v_call: TRBV5-1; j_call: TRBJ1-2; d_call: .; cdr3_length: 14; clone_size: .; cdr3_nt: TGCGCCAGCAGCAGCGGACAAAATCTATGGGGCTACACCTTC; cdr3_aa: CASSSGQNLWGYTF
v_call: TRBV15; j_call: TRBJ2-1; d_call: TRBD2; cdr3_length: 16; clone_size: .; cdr3_nt: TGTGCCACCAGCAGTCTAGCGGGGCGGGCCTACAATGAGCAGTTCTTC; cdr3_aa: CATSSLAGRAYNEQFF
v_call: TRBV20-1; j_call: TRBJ2-5; d_call: .; cdr3_length: 14; clone_size: .; cdr3_nt: TGCAGTGCTAGAGGAGGAGGGGACCTAGAGACCCAGTACTTC; cdr3_aa: CSARGGGDLETQYF
v_call: TRBV6-1; j_call: TRBJ2-1; d_call: TRBD2; cdr3_length: 20; clone_size: .; cdr3_nt: TGTGCCAGCAGCCATCCTCCCGGGACTAGCGGGGGGCGCGAGTACAATGAGCAGTTCTTC; cdr3_aa: CASSHPPGTSGGREYNEQFF
v_call: TRBV10-2; j_call: TRBJ2-1; d_call: .; cdr3_length: 15; clone_size: .; cdr3_nt: TGCGCCAGCCGAATAGTCGGACTATCAAAGAATGAGCAGTTCTTC; cdr3_aa: CASRIVGLSKNEQFF
v_call: TRBV18; j_call: TRBJ2-1; d_call: .; cdr3_length: 16; clone_size: .; cdr3_nt: TGTGCCAGCTCACCTCGAGGGATGGTCTCCTACAATGAGCAGTTCTTC; cdr3_aa: CASSPRGMVSYNEQFF
v_call: TRBV12-3/TRBV12-4; j_call: TRBJ2-2; d_call: .; cdr3_length: 14; clone_size: few; cdr3_nt: TGTGCCAGCAGTTTAGACAGTTTCACCGGGGAGCTGTTTTTT; cdr3_aa: CASSLDSFTGELFF
v_call: TRBV11-1; j_call: TRBJ1-4; d_call: .; cdr3_length: 15; clone_size: .; cdr3_nt: TGTGCCAGCAGCTTAGGGACGCGTCGTAATGAAAAACTGTTTTTT; cdr3_aa: CASSLGTRRNEKLFF
v_call: TRBV28; j_call: TRBJ1-4; d_call: .; cdr3_length: 14; clone_size: .; cdr3_nt: TGTGCCAGCAGTTTTTTGTCGCCTAATGAAAAACTGTTTTTT; cdr3_aa: CASSFLSPNEKLFF
v_call: TRBV2; j_call: TRBJ2-1; d_call: TRBD1; cdr3_length: 15; clone_size: .; cdr3_nt: TGTGCCAGCAGTGAAATGGGACAGGGTAGGAATGAGCGGTTCTTC; cdr3_aa: CASSEMGQGRNERFF
v_call: TRBV12-3/TRBV12-4; j_call: TRBJ1-4; d_call: .; cdr3_length: 15; clone_size: .; cdr3_nt: TGTGCCAGCAGTTCCCCAGGGGAAACTAATGAAAAACTGTTTTTT; cdr3_aa: CASSSPGETNEKLFF
v_call: TRBV5-1; j_call: TRBJ2-1; d_call: .; cdr3_length: 14; clone_size: .; cdr3_nt: TGCGCCAGCAGCTTCTTCGGGGTTGGCAATGAGCAGTTCTTC; cdr3_aa: CASSFFGVGNEQFF
v_call: TRBV20-1; j_call: TRBJ1-1; d_call: .; cdr3_length: 12; clone_size: .; cdr3_nt: TGCAGTGTAACCCCTAAGAACACTGAAGCTTTCTTT; cdr3_aa: CSVTPKNTEAFF
v_call: TRBV25-1; j_call: TRBJ2-6; d_call: .; cdr3_length: 16; clone_size: few; cdr3_nt: TGTGCCAGCAGTAGGGGTAATAGGGCTGGGGCCAACGTCCTGACTTTC; cdr3_aa: CASSRGNRAGANVLTF
v_call: TRBV7-8; j_call: TRBJ1-1; d_call: .; cdr3_length: 15; clone_size: few; cdr3_nt: TGTGCCAGCAGCTGGGCTGACATCCCGGTCGCTGAAGCTTTCTTT; cdr3_aa: CASSWADIPVAEAFF
v_call: TRBV9; j_call: TRBJ2-1; d_call: TRBD1; cdr3_length: 16; clone_size: many; cdr3_nt: TGTGCCAGCAGCGTGGGGGACAGGGGAGGGTACAATGAGCAGTTCTTC; cdr3_aa: CASSVGDRGGYNEQFF
v_call: TRBV5-1; j_call: TRBJ2-1; d_call: .; cdr3_length: 14; clone_size: once; cdr3_nt: TGCGCCAGCAGCTTGGATGGCGGGTACAATGAGCAGTTCTTC; cdr3_aa: CASSLDGGYNEQFF
v_call: TRBV11-2; j_call: TRBJ2-5; d_call: TRBD2; cdr3_length: 17; clone_size: .; cdr3_nt: TGTGCCAGCAGCTTAGGGGCGACTAGCGGGGACCAAGAGACCCAGTACTTC; cdr3_aa: CASSLGATSGDQETQYF
v_call: TRBV12-3/TRBV12-4; j_call: TRBJ2-1; d_call: .; cdr3_length: 16; clone_size: few; cdr3_nt: TGTGCCAGCAGTTCCGTTGGGGGCGCCGCCTACAATGAGCAGTCCTTC; cdr3_aa: CASSSVGGAAYNEQSF
v_call: TRBV20-1; j_call: TRBJ2-2; d_call: .; cdr3_length: 11; clone_size: .; cdr3_nt: TGCAGTGCTGGGACTGGTTTGGAGCTGTTTTTT; cdr3_aa: CSAGTGLELFF
v_call: TRBV5-1; j_call: TRBJ2-6; d_call: .; cdr3_length: 17; clone_size: .; cdr3_nt: TGCGCCAGCAGCACCGATCCTCCGTCGGTAGGGGCCAACGTCCTGACTTTC; cdr3_aa: CASSTDPPSVGANVLTF
v_call: TRBV29-1; j_call: TRBJ1-5; d_call: TRBD1; cdr3_length: 11; clone_size: few; cdr3_nt: TGCAGCGTTCTGACAGGGGGCCTAACCCATTTT; cdr3_aa: CSVLTGGLTHF
v_call: TRBV6-5; j_call: TRBJ2-1; d_call: .; cdr3_length: 13; clone_size: few; cdr3_nt: TGTGCCAGCGGGACGGGCTCCTACAATGAGCAGTTCTTC; cdr3_aa: CASGTGSYNEQFF
v_call: TRBV20-1; j_call: TRBJ2-7; d_call: .; cdr3_length: 14; clone_size: few; cdr3_nt: TGCAGTGCGCCTTCTAGCGTCCCCTCCTACGAGCAGTACTTC; cdr3_aa: CSAPSSVPSYEQYF
v_call: TRBV28; j_call: TRBJ1-1; d_call: TRBD1; cdr3_length: 15; clone_size: many; cdr3_nt: TGTGCCAGCAGTAGGGACAGGGGGTCGGACACTGAAGCTTTCTTT; cdr3_aa: CASSRDRGSDTEAFF
v_call: TRBV18; j_call: TRBJ1-5; d_call: .; cdr3_length: 14; clone_size: .; cdr3_nt: TGTGCCAGCTCACCGCCGGGCAGAGATCAGCCCCAGCATTTT; cdr3_aa: CASSPPGRDQPQHF
v_call: TRBV7-2; j_call: TRBJ2-2; d_call: TRBD2; cdr3_length: 17; clone_size: few; cdr3_nt: TGTGCCAGCAGCTGGGGCGCGGGGACTAGCGTTGCCGGGGAGCTGTTTTTT; cdr3_aa: CASSWGAGTSVAGELFF
v_call: TRBV9; j_call: TRBJ1-5; d_call: .; cdr3_length: 15; clone_size: many; cdr3_nt: TGTGCCAGCAGCGTAGAGGGCAGGTCCAATCAGCCCCAGCATTTT; cdr3_aa: CASSVEGRSNQPQHF
v_call: TRBV6-6; j_call: TRBJ2-1; d_call: .; cdr3_length: 14; clone_size: many; cdr3_nt: TGTGCCAGCAGTCGGGGACTGGCGAACAATGAGCAGTTCTTC; cdr3_aa: CASSRGLANNEQFF
v_call: TRBV6-2/TRBV6-3; j_call: TRBJ2-2; d_call: .; cdr3_length: 14; clone_size: .; cdr3_nt: TGTGCCAGCAGTTACAGGGAAAACACCGGGGAGCTGTTTTTT; cdr3_aa: CASSYRENTGELFF
v_call: TRBV21-1; j_call: TRBJ1-1; d_call: .; cdr3_length: 14; clone_size: few; cdr3_nt: TGTGCCAGCAGCAAAACAGGGAGAGGGCCTGAAGCTTTCTTT; cdr3_aa: CASSKTGRGPEAFF
v_call: TRBV12-3/TRBV12-4; j_call: TRBJ2-3; d_call: TRBD2; cdr3_length: 15; clone_size: few; cdr3_nt: TGTGCCAGCAGTCTAGCGGGGGCCCCGAAAAATACGCAGTATTTT; cdr3_aa: CASSLAGAPKNTQYF
v_call: TRBV10-3; j_call: TRBJ2-5; d_call: TRBD2; cdr3_length: 14; clone_size: .; cdr3_nt: TGTGCCATCAGCGGTAGCGGGGGGGCGAGGACCCAGTACTTC; cdr3_aa: CAISGSGGARTQYF
v_call: TRBV12-3/TRBV12-4; j_call: TRBJ2-2; d_call: TRBD2; cdr3_length: 14; clone_size: .; cdr3_nt: TGTGCCAGCAGGCTAGCGGGAGGCACCGGGGAGCTGTTTTTT; cdr3_aa: CASRLAGGTGELFF
v_call: TRBV18; j_call: TRBJ2-5; d_call: TRBD1; cdr3_length: 15; clone_size: few; cdr3_nt: TGTGCCAGCTCACCGCAGACAGGGGAGCAAGAGACCCAGTACTTC; cdr3_aa: CASSPQTGEQETQYF
v_call: TRBV12-3/TRBV12-4; j_call: TRBJ1-4; d_call: .; cdr3_length: 11; clone_size: .; cdr3_nt: TGTGCCAGCAGTTTTTTTGAAAAACTGTTTTTT; cdr3_aa: CASSFFEKLFF
v_call: TRBV6-5; j_call: TRBJ2-2; d_call: TRBD2; cdr3_length: 15; clone_size: .; cdr3_nt: TGTGCCAGCAGCATAGCGGGCTCGAACACCGGGGAGCTGTTTTTT; cdr3_aa: CASSIAGSNTGELFF
v_call: TRBV7-9; j_call: TRBJ1-4; d_call: .; cdr3_length: 15; clone_size: .; cdr3_nt: TGTGCCAGCAGCTTAGATACAGGGCCATATGAAAAACTGTTTTTT; cdr3_aa: CASSLDTGPYEKLFF
v_call: TRBV5-1; j_call: TRBJ2-1; d_call: TRBD1; cdr3_length: 13; clone_size: few; cdr3_nt: TGCGCCAGCAGCACGGACAGGGGTAATGAGCGGTTCTTC; cdr3_aa: CASSTDRGNERFF
v_call: TRBV3-1; j_call: TRBJ2-2; d_call: .; cdr3_length: 15; clone_size: .; cdr3_nt: TGTGCCGGCAGCCAAGCCGGGATAGACGGCGGGGAGCTGTTTTTT; cdr3_aa: CAGSQAGIDGGELFF
v_call: TRBV10-3; j_call: TRBJ2-3; d_call: .; cdr3_length: 13; clone_size: .; cdr3_nt: TGTGCCATCAGGGGACAACCCACAGATACGCAGTATTTT; cdr3_aa: CAIRGQPTDTQYF
v_call: TRBV12-3/TRBV12-4; j_call: TRBJ2-1; d_call: .; cdr3_length: 12; clone_size: .; cdr3_nt: TGTGCCAGCAGTTTATTTGTTAGGGAGCAGTTCTTC; cdr3_aa: CASSLFVREQFF
v_call: TRBV5-4; j_call: TRBJ1-1; d_call: TRBD1; cdr3_length: 14; clone_size: .; cdr3_nt: TGTGCCAGCAGTAGACAGGGGCAGAACACTGAAGCTTTCTTT; cdr3_aa: CASSRQGQNTEAFF
v_call: TRBV20-1; j_call: TRBJ1-2; d_call: .; cdr3_length: 16; clone_size: few; cdr3_nt: TGCAGTGCCACGGGGCAGAAGGGACGGGGAAACTATGGCTACACCTTC; cdr3_aa: CSATGQKGRGNYGYTF
v_call: TRBV20-1; j_call: TRBJ2-6; d_call: TRBD2; cdr3_length: 15; clone_size: few; cdr3_nt: TGCAGTGCTAGCCGGGGGGACTCTGGGGCCAACGTCCTGACTTTC; cdr3_aa: CSASRGDSGANVLTF
v_call: TRBV7-3; j_call: TRBJ2-1; d_call: .; cdr3_length: 15; clone_size: few; cdr3_nt: TGTGCCAGCAGCCCCTGGTCGGGGACCTACAATGAGCAGTTCTTC; cdr3_aa: CASSPWSGTYNEQFF
v_call: TRBV4-1; j_call: TRBJ2-7; d_call: .; cdr3_length: 15; clone_size: .; cdr3_nt: TGCGCCAGCAGCCAGCCCGGGATGGGGATCGGCGAGCAGTACTTC; cdr3_aa: CASSQPGMGIGEQYF
v_call: TRBV15; j_call: TRBJ2-3; d_call: .; cdr3_length: 15; clone_size: few; cdr3_nt: TGTGCCACCAGGATCGCAGGCGTATCTACAGATACGCAGTATTTT; cdr3_aa: CATRIAGVSTDTQYF
v_call: TRBV5-1; j_call: TRBJ2-1; d_call: TRBD2; cdr3_length: 14; clone_size: .; cdr3_nt: TGCGCCAGCCTGCCGGTAGCGGGGGGGCGACAACAGTTCTTC; cdr3_aa: CASLPVAGGRQQFF
v_call: TRBV27; j_call: TRBJ1-6; d_call: .; cdr3_length: 15; clone_size: few; cdr3_nt: TGTGCCAGCAGTACACCACAGATCTATGGTTCACCCCTCCACTTT; cdr3_aa: CASSTPQIYGSPLHF